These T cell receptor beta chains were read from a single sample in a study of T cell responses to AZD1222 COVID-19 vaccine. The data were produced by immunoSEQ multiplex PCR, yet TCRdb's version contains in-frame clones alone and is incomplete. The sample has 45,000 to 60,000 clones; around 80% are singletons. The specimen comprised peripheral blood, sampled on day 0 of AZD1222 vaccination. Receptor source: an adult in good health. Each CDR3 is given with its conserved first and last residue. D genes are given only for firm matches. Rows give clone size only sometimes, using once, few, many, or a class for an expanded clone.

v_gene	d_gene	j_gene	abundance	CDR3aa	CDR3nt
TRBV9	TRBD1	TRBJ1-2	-	CASSARDREPLNGYTF	TGTGCCAGCAGCGCCAGGGACAGGGAACCTTTGAATGGCTACACCTTC
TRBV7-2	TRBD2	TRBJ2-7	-	CASSLGVGRSSYEQYF	TGTGCCAGCAGCTTAGGAGTCGGGAGGAGCTCCTACGAGCAGTACTTC
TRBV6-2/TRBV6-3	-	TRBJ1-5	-	CASSHNSNQPQHF	TGTGCCAGCAGTCACAATAGCAATCAGCCCCAGCATTTT
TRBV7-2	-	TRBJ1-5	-	CATGAYNQPQHF	TGTGCCACCGGAGCTTACAATCAGCCCCAGCATTTT
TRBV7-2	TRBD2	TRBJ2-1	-	CASSLAASGGAYEQFF	TGTGCCAGCAGCTTAGCGGCTAGCGGGGGGGCATATGAGCAGTTCTTC
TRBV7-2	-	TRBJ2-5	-	CASSLVFAGPQGTQYF	TGTGCCAGCAGCTTAGTGTTCGCGGGACCCCAGGGGACCCAGTACTTC
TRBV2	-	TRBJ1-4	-	CASRVGESEKLFF	TGTGCCAGCAGGGTTGGAGAATCTGAAAAACTGTTTTTT
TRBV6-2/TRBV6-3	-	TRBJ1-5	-	CASSPYRSAEPQHF	TGTGCCAGCAGTCCGTACAGGTCAGCGGAGCCCCAGCATTTT
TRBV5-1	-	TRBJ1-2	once	CASSLAGDVGYTF	TGCGCCAGCAGCTTGGCTGGGGATGTTGGCTACACCTTC
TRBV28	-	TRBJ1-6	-	CASSPGTEISPLHF	TGTGCCAGCAGTCCCGGGACGGAAATTTCACCCCTCCACTTT
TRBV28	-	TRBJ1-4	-	CASSFDEKLFF	TGTGCCAGCAGTTTTGATGAAAAACTGTTTTTT
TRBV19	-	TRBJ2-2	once	CASNPRDNTGELFF	TGTGCCAGTAACCCCCGGGACAACACCGGGGAGCTGTTTTTT
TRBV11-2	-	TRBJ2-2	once	CASSLGSVDTGELFF	TGTGCCAGCAGCTTAGGGTCGGTGGACACCGGGGAGCTGTTTTTT
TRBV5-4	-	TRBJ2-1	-	CASSLRTTYNEQFF	TGTGCCAGCAGCTTGCGGACTACTTACAATGAGCAGTTCTTC
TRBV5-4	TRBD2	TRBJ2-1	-	CAEGRESHEQFF	TGTGCAGAGGGGAGGGAATCACATGAGCAGTTCTTC
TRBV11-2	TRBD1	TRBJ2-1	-	CASSSTIDREAIF	TGTGCCAGCAGCTCGACCATTGACAGGGAAGCGATCTTC
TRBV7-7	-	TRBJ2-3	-	CASSTGGTDTQYF	TGTGCTAGCAGTACCGGAGGCACAGATACGCAGTATTTT
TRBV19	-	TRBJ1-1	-	CASRRSWQNTEAFF	TGTGCCAGTAGGAGATCTTGGCAGAACACTGAAGCTTTCTTT
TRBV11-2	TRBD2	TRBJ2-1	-	CASSLGVAGSSSYNEQFF	TGTGCCAGCAGCTTAGGTGTAGCGGGATCCAGCTCCTACAATGAGCAGTTCTTC
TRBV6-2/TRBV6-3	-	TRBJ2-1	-	CASSYDFSYNEQFF	TGTGCCAGCAGTTATGACTTTTCCTACAATGAGCAGTTCTTC
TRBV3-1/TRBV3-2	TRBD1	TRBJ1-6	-	CASSLQGAGLSPLHF	TGTGCCAGCAGCCTCCAGGGGGCGGGGTTGTCACCCCTCCACTTT
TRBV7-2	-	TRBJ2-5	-	CASSLTPYQETQYF	TGTGCCAGCAGCTTGACTCCGTACCAAGAGACCCAGTACTTC
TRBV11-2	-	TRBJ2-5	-	CASRIGGRETQYF	TGTGCCAGCAGGATAGGGGGGAGGGAGACCCAGTACTTC
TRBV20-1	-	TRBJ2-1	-	CSAETNNEQFF	TGCAGTGCTGAGACGAACAATGAGCAGTTCTTC
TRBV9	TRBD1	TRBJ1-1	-	CASSVDRGEGSEAFF	TGTGCCAGCAGCGTTGACAGGGGAGAAGGGAGCGAAGCTTTCTTT
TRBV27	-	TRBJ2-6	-	CASSWGRGASGANVLTF	TGTGCCAGCAGTTGGGGTAGGGGGGCCTCTGGGGCCAACGTCCTGACTTTC
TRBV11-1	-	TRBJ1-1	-	CASSPLFGQYTEAFF	TGTGCCAGCAGCCCCCTATTCGGACAGTACACTGAAGCTTTCTTT
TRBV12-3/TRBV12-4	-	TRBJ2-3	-	CASSSDVTDTQYF	TGTGCCAGCAGTTCGGACGTCACAGATACGCAGTATTTT
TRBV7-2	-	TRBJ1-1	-	CASSQVGNTEAFF	TGTGCCAGCAGCCAAGTGGGGAACACTGAAGCTTTCTTT
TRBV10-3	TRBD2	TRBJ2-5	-	CAISGLAGAQETQYF	TGTGCCATCAGTGGACTAGCGGGGGCCCAAGAGACCCAGTACTTC
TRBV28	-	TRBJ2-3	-	CASTSRGSTDTQYF	TGTGCCAGCACTTCAAGGGGGAGCACAGATACGCAGTATTTT
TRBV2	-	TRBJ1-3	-	CASRETGNTIYF	TGTGCCAGCAGAGAAACTGGAAACACCATATATTTT
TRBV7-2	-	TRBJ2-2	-	CASSPGGVNTGELFF	TGTGCCAGCAGCCCCGGGGGTGTGAACACCGGGGAGCTGTTTTTT
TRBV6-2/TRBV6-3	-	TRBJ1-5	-	CASSYSMGAGNQPQHF	TGTGCCAGCAGTTACTCGATGGGGGCCGGCAATCAGCCCCAGCATTTT
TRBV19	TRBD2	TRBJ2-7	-	CASSGTSGRDEQYF	TGTGCCAGTAGCGGGACTAGCGGGAGGGACGAGCAGTACTTC
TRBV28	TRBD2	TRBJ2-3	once	CASSSGGEPDTQYF	TGTGCCAGCAGTTCGGGGGGAGAGCCGGATACGCAGTATTTT
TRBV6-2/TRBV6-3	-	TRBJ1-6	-	CASSYGTGSYNSPLHF	TGTGCCAGCAGTTATGGAACAGGCTCCTATAATTCACCCCTCCACTTT
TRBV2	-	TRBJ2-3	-	CASSGRLGHTDTQYF	TGTGCCAGCAGTGGACGACTTGGGCACACAGATACGCAGTATTTT
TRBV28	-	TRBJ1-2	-	CAGSSGAQSRGYTF	TGTGCCGGATCCTCAGGGGCACAATCGAGGGGCTACACCTTC
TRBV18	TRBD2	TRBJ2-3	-	CASSPGVAGDTQYF	TGTGCCAGCTCACCAGGCGTAGCGGGAGATACGCAGTATTTT
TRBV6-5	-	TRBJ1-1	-	CASKSSGMNTEAFF	TGTGCCAGCAAGAGTTCAGGGATGAACACTGAAGCTTTCTTT
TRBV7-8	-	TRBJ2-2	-	CASSLVVSTGELFF	TGTGCCAGCAGCTTAGTTGTTAGCACCGGGGAGCTGTTTTTT
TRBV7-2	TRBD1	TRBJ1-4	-	CASSLRQGAEKLFF	TGTGCCAGCAGCCTACGACAGGGGGCTGAAAAACTGTTTTTT
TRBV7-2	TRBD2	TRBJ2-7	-	CASSLVGGTKAYEQYF	TGTGCCAGCAGCTTAGTGGGTGGGACTAAGGCTTACGAGCAGTACTTC
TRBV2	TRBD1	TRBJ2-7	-	CASSGDRVSSYEQYF	TGTGCCAGCAGTGGGGACAGGGTCTCCTCCTACGAGCAGTACTTC
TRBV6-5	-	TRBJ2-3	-	CASSLQESTDTQYF	TGTGCCAGCAGTTTACAGGAGAGCACAGATACGCAGTATTTT
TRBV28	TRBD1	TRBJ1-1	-	CASRIPGQHTEAFF	TGTGCCAGCAGGATACCGGGACAGCACACTGAAGCTTTCTTT
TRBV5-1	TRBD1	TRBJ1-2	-	CASSFVTGGDGYTF	TGCGCCAGCAGCTTCGTAACAGGGGGAGATGGCTACACCTTC
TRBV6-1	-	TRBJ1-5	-	CASSESGGNQPQHF	TGTGCCAGCAGTGAGTCGGGAGGCAATCAGCCCCAGCATTTT
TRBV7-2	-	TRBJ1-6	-	CASSLTSSSYNSPLHF	TGTGCCAGCAGCTTAACTTCGAGCTCCTATAATTCACCCCTCCACTTT
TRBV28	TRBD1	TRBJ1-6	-	CASSFRGGQRNSPLHF	TGTGCCAGCAGTTTTAGGGGGGGACAGAGGAATTCACCCCTCCACTTT
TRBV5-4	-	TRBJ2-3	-	CASSGAGALASDTQYF	TGTGCCAGCAGCGGCGCCGGGGCCCTAGCGTCAGATACGCAGTATTTT